The 28 T cell receptor beta chains reported below all come from one sample, sequenced in a study of Graves' ophthalmopathy and Graves' hyperthyroidism. Investigators amplified TCR beta CDR3 regions from RNA transcripts. RT-PCR in the first round used HTBI primers; a second-round multiplex PCR followed. One entry per CDR3 protein, called by TCRdb with MiXCR from the multiplex PCR reads. The sample holds about 1.1 million distinct CDR3 sequences, 36% seen once. Input material: peripheral blood or thyroid tissue (not recorded which). The receptors come from an adult man with Graves' hyperthyroidism.

The chain combines TRBV9 with TRBJ1-4, with unresolved D. The CDR3 has 15 residues. The V end lost 0 bases, the J end lost 3 bases, and 9 bases lay between the germline ends. In germline, CDR1 is SGDLS, CDR2 YYNGEE. The CDR3 bases are TGTGCCAGCAGCGTAGTTGGAGCCCCTAATGAAAAACTGTTTTTT. This translates into CASSVVGAPNEKLFF.

V usage is TRBV29-1 and J usage is TRBJ2-5, with a tentative D call TRBD1 (6 bases). The V end lost 7 bases, the J end lost 4 bases, and 16 bases lay between the germline ends. The CDR3 covers 13 residues. Germline V gene sequence: CDR1 SQVTM, CDR2 ANQGSEA. The CDR3: CSALPTGRETQYF. Written as DNA, the CDR3 is TGCAGCGCCCTACCTACAGGGCGAGAGACCCAGTACTTC. The full variable domain, completed using reference TRBV29-1 and TRBJ2-5, is SAVISQKPSRDICQRGTSLTIQCQVDSQVTMMFWYRQQPGQSLTLIATANQGSEATYESGFVIDKFPISRPNLTFSTLTVSNMSPEDSSIYLCSALPTGRETQYFGPGTRLLVL.

This clonotype was observed at least ten times. The CDR3 is CSARDRQGASYEQYF. In DNA form, the CDR3 reads TGCAGTGCTAGAGATAGGCAGGGTGCGTCCTACGAGCAGTACTTC. The genes are TRBV20-1 and TRBJ2-7; D may be TRBD1 (5 bases). Trimming pared 0 bases from V and 1 base from J, leaving 13 bases between. Germline-derived CDR1 and CDR2 are DFQATT and SNEGSKA (reference sequence). The CDR3 is 15 amino acids.

This clonotype came up a few times. The chain recombines TRBV5-1 with TRBJ1-3; no definite D call. The V gene's germline CDR1 is SGHRS and CDR2 YFSETQ. This CDR3 has 16 amino acids. The V end was cut by 4 bases, the J end by 0 bases, with 14 bases between. The CDR3 DNA is TGCGCCAGCAGCCTCGAGGCCCGGAACTCTGGAAACACCATATATTTT. The encoded protein is CASSLEARNSGNTIYF. Combining the CDR3 with reference TRBV5-1 and TRBJ1-3 gives the whole variable domain KAGVTQTPRYLIKTRGQQVTLSCSPISGHRSVSWYQQTPGQGLQFLFEYFSETQRNKGNFPGRFSGRQFSNSRSEMNVSTLELGDSALYLCASSLEARNSGNTIYFGEGSWLTVV.

This clonotype showed up just a few times. The chain recombines TRBV4-1 with TRBJ1-5; no clear D gene. The CDR3 runs to 13 residues. V was shortened by 2 bases and J by 0 bases, with 2 bases between the two germline ends. Germline V gene sequence: CDR1 MGHRA, CDR2 YSYEKL. CDR3 bases: TGCGCCAGCAGCCAACATAGCAATCAGCCCCAGCATTTT. This gives the protein CASSQHSNQPQHF.

This clonotype was recorded once. Here the CDR3 reads CSVAGEGLYTEAFF. DNA of the CDR3: TGCAGCGTTGCGGGGGAGGGGTTGTACACTGAAGCTTTCTTT. V and J are TRBV29-1 and TRBJ1-1, with a possible D match to TRBD1 (5 bases). CDR1 is SQVTM, CDR2 ANQGSEA, per germline. This CDR3 spans 14 amino acids. V was cut by 4 bases and J by 3 bases, with 15 bases left in between. Full variable domain (rest looked up from reference TRBV29-1 and TRBJ1-1): SAVISQKPSRDICQRGTSLTIQCQVDSQVTMMFWYRQQPGQSLTLIATANQGSEATYESGFVIDKFPISRPNLTFSTLTVSNMSPEDSSIYLCSVAGEGLYTEAFFGQGTRLTVV.

In nucleotides, the CDR3 is TGTGCCAGCCCCGTAAAGAAGGACAACACCGGGGAGCTGTTTTTT. Encoded protein: CASPVKKDNTGELFF. The chain joins TRBV11-2 to TRBJ2-2; no clear D gene. V lost 8 bases to trimming and J lost 2 bases, with 15 bases between them. From germline, CDR1 is SGHAT and CDR2 FQNNGV. The CDR3 totals 15 residues.

The chain employs TRBV2 and TRBJ1-5; TRBD1 is a possible D gene (6 bases). In germline, CDR1 is SNHLY, CDR2 FYNNEI. The CDR3 sequence is 14 residues long. CDR3 bases: TGTGCTAGGTCTAAGGGGGTCCCCAATCAGCCCCAGCATTTT. As protein: CARSKGVPNQPQHF. Drawing the rest from reference TRBV2 and TRBJ1-5, the complete variable domain is EPEVTQTPSHQVTQMGQEVILRCVPISNHLYFYWYRQILGQKVEFLVSFYNNEISEKSEIFDDQFSVERPDGSNFTLKIRSTKLEDSAMYFCARSKGVPNQPQHFGDGTRLSIL.

The chain is built from TRBV10-3 and TRBJ1-4; 9 bases map to TRBD1. Germline V gives CDR1 ENHRY, CDR2 SYGVKD. This CDR3 has 15 amino acids. The J segment lost 8 bases and the V segment lost 10 bases, leaving 14 bases of the junction unmatched. The CDR3 region is CATGRTGDGREKLFF. The CDR3 bases are TGTGCCACCGGTAGGACAGGGGACGGCAGGGAAAAACTGTTTTTT.

This clonotype showed up just a few times. The genes are TRBV27 and TRBJ2-7; 8 positions agree with TRBD1. Trimming removed 6 bases from V and 2 bases from J; junction bases left unmatched: 9. There are 15 residues in the CDR3. Germline assignment: CDR1 MNHEY and CDR2 SMNVEV (reference sequence). The CDR3 spells CASSDRQGRPYEQYF. The CDR3 region has the DNA TGTGCCAGCAGCGACCGACAGGGGAGGCCCTACGAGCAGTACTTC.

This clonotype has ten or more counts. The V and J genes are TRBV11-2 and TRBJ2-7; TRBD2 agrees at 7 bases. Germline V gene lookup returns CDR1 SGHAT and CDR2 FQNNGV. With 8 bases clipped from V and 4 bases from J, the junction kept 8 bases outside the gene matches. The CDR3 has 13 amino acids. The CDR3 loop reads CASEAGVGYEQYF. CDR3 bases: TGTGCCAGCGAGGCGGGAGTCGGGTACGAGCAGTACTTC.

This clonotype has ten or more counts. V gene TRBV5-6 combines with J gene TRBJ1-6, with a possible D match to TRBD1 (5 bases). The CDR3 is 15 amino acids. Per germline, CDR1 SGHDT and CDR2 YYEEEE. V was pared by 1 base and J by 7 bases, with 12 bases between. The CDR3 DNA follows: TGTGCCAGCAGCTTGATGCAGCCAGGGAATTCACCCCTCCACTTT. Its translation: CASSLMQPGNSPLHF.

With regard to this clonotype: The conserved phenylalanine or tryptophan normally closing the CDR3 is absent here, so this likely arose from a read error. The rearrangement links TRBV20-1 to TRBJ2-7, with D possibly matching TRBD2 (6 bases). The CDR3 covers 18 residues. V dropped 6 bases and J dropped 8 bases, with 35 bases sitting between them. CDR1 DFQATT and CDR2 SNEGSKA come from the germline V gene (reference sequence). CDR3 region: CSAAGWGERLSGDTQQYL. CDR3 bases: TGCAGTGCCGCGGGCTGGGGGGAGCGACTGTCGGGGGATACGCAGCAGTACCTC.

This clonotype turned up a few times. As DNA, the CDR3 is TGCAGTGCTAGTCAAATTGCCGGGGTGGGGACTGAAGCTTTCTTT. Its translation is CSASQIAGVGTEAFF. The rearrangement uses TRBV20-1 and TRBJ1-1; D ambiguous. CDR1 is DFQATT, CDR2 SNEGSKA, per germline (reference sequence). The CDR3 sequence is 15 residues long. V gave up 3 bases and J gave up 5 bases, with 19 bases separating them.

This clonotype was seen a few times. J is TRBJ2-2 and V is TRBV12-3 or TRBV12-4; TRBD2 matches at 8 bases. This CDR3 comprises 13 residues. The J segment lost 6 bases and the V segment lost 7 bases, leaving 4 bases of the junction unmatched. CDR3 sequence reads: CASIRGGAGELFF. The DNA of the CDR3 is TGTGCCAGCATTCGGGGGGGGGCCGGGGAGCTGTTTTTT.

In this sample, this clonotype turned up many times. The chain recombines TRBV7-8 with TRBJ2-7, with D perhaps matching TRBD1 (5 bases). The CDR3 extends over 14 amino acids. Germline V gene data show CDR1 as SGHVS and CDR2 as FQNEAQ. V lost 5 bases and J 4 bases, leaving 15 bases between the germline ends. CDR3 nucleotide sequence: TGTGCCAGCAGCAACAAGGCAGGGATTTACGAGCAGTACTTC. This sequence encodes CASSNKAGIYEQYF. The whole variable domain, remainder taken from reference TRBV7-8 and TRBJ2-7, is GAGVSQSPRYKVAKRGQDVALRCDPISGHVSLFWYQQALGQGPEFLTYFQNEAQLDKSGLPSDRFFAERPEGSVSTLKIQRTQQEDSAVYLCASSNKAGIYEQYFGPGTRLTVT.

This clonotype was seen only a few times. The V and J genes are TRBV15 and TRBJ2-3; D is undetermined. V gave up 0 bases and J gave up 4 bases, with 5 bases separating them. Germline CDR1 and CDR2: LNHNV and YYDKDF (reference sequence). CDR3 length: 13 amino acids. CDR3 amino acids: CATSRDRSDTQYF. Here the CDR3 DNA reads TGTGCCACCAGCAGAGACAGATCAGATACGCAGTATTTT. The full variable domain, rest sourced from reference TRBV15 and TRBJ2-3, is DAMVIQNPRYQVTQFGKPVTLSCSQTLNHNVMYWYQQKSSQAPKLLFHYYDKDFNNEADTPDNFQSRRPNTSFCFLDIRSPGLGDTAMYLCATSRDRSDTQYFGPGTRLTVL.

A remark on this clonotype: Relative to the germline gene, one junction end is altered; a read error may explain this. The chain combines TRBV24-1 with TRBJ1-1; 7 bases fit TRBD1. Germline CDR1 KGHDR, CDR2 SFDVKD. The CDR3 contains 13 residues. CDR3 sequence reads: CASSYQTGTEAFF. In nucleotides, the CDR3 is TGTGCCAGCAGTTACCAAACCGGGACAGAGGCTTTCTTT.

This clonotype showed up just a few times. The chain has TRBV7-7 and TRBJ2-7; D remains ambiguous. Germline loops: CDR1 SSHAT, CDR2 FNYEAQ (reference sequence). The CDR3 extends over 13 amino acids. Trimming left V 6 bases short and J 6 bases short, with 15 bases between. The CDR3 loop is CASSSDLLGEQYF. The CDR3 region has the DNA TGTGCCAGCAGTTCTGACCTCCTAGGCGAGCAGTACTTC.

As regards this clonotype: A much larger clone is a single base away; this may be a read error. The V and J genes are TRBV6-5 and TRBJ1-4, with 7 bases that match TRBD1. This CDR3 is 14 amino acids long. Looked up from germline, CDR1 is MNHEY and CDR2 is SVGAGI. In nucleotides, the CDR3 is TGTGCCAGCAGCTGGGGACAGACTAATGAAAAACTGCTTTTT. Amino acids: CASSWGQTNEKLLF.

This clonotype has just one count. The rearrangement joins TRBV6-1 to TRBJ1-1; 7 nucleotides align to TRBD1. The junction had 12 bases not matched to a gene; V was cut back by 8 bases and J by 6 bases. The CDR3 totals 14 residues. From germline, CDR1 is MNHNS and CDR2 SASEGT. CDR3 residues: CASQVGQVGAEAFF. Here the CDR3 DNA reads TGTGCCAGCCAAGTCGGACAGGTGGGGGCTGAAGCTTTCTTT.

The gene calls are TRBV20-1 and TRBJ2-7, with 8 bases fitting TRBD2. This CDR3 region has 12 residues. Germline CDR1 is DFQATT and CDR2 is SNEGSKA (reference sequence). V trimming: 3 bases; J trimming: 6 bases; junction bases outside the gene matches: 4. The CDR3 DNA is TGCAGTGCTAGCGGGGGGGCGGGCGAGCAGTACTTC. Translating it yields CSASGGAGEQYF.

The rearrangement links TRBV19 to TRBJ1-1, with TRBD1 as a possible D gene (5 bases). Germline assignment: CDR1 LNHDA and CDR2 SQIVND (reference sequence). The CDR3 extends over 13 amino acids. V was cut by 4 bases and J by 5 bases, with 11 bases left in between. The CDR3: CASSRRGETEAFF. The CDR3 nucleotides read TGTGCCAGTAGTAGGAGAGGGGAAACTGAAGCTTTCTTT.

This chain joins TRBV12-3 or TRBV12-4 and TRBJ2-5; TRBD1 might be the D (6 bases). The CDR3 is made up of 16 amino acids. With 4 bases removed from V and 5 bases from J, the gap between germline ends came to 20 bases. CDR3 in amino acids: CASSSESRGLRETQYF. CDR3 DNA: TGTGCCAGCAGTTCCGAATCCAGGGGATTAAGGGAGACCCAGTACTTC.

The CDR3 loop reads CASSTTAIQEAFF. Written as DNA, the CDR3 is TGTGCCAGCAGTACAACAGCGATTCAGGAAGCTTTCTTT. The chain has TRBV12-3 or TRBV12-4 and TRBJ1-1, with D hard to call. Deletions cut 5 bases from V and 8 bases from J, with 15 bases between. The CDR3 length is 13 residues.

The sample holds a few counts of this clonotype. A much larger clone differs by one base, so this may be a read error. V gene TRBV12-3 or TRBV12-4 combines with J gene TRBJ2-5; no definite D call. The CDR3 contains 11 residues. The ends were cut back, 3 bases at V and 5 bases at J, with 4 bases in the middle. The CDR3: CASSFWETQYF. The CDR3 coding sequence is TGTGCCAGCAGTTTCTGGGAGACCCAGTACTTC.

Concerning this clonotype itself: A read error is possible here, since a much larger clone lies one base away. The rearrangement uses TRBV29-1 and TRBJ2-7; a possible D gene is TRBD1 (6 bases). The CDR3 runs 14 residues. Looked up from germline, CDR1 is SQVTM and CDR2 is ANQGSEA. The V and J ends lost 4 bases and 0 bases respectively, with 13 bases between them. The CDR3 nucleotides read TGCAGCGTTGGGGGACAAGGAAGCTCCTACGAGCAGTACTTC. Amino acid sequence: CSVGGQGSSYEQYF.

This clonotype occurred a few times. This sequence joins TRBV29-1 and TRBJ1-2; no clear D gene. The CDR3 covers 10 residues. Germline CDR1 and CDR2: SQVTM and ANQGSEA. Trimming pared 4 bases from V and 8 bases from J, leaving 8 bases between. CDR3 in amino acids: CSVVGWGYTF. DNA for the CDR3: TGCAGCGTTGTTGGGTGGGGCTACACCTTC.